The sequence of this T cell receptor (beta chain) was determined in a study of cytomegalovirus exposure and HLA in healthy donors. Overall study results and limits: Researchers reported in a later analysis that a missense DCLRE1C variant was tied to TCR beta V- and J-gene trimming.

A multiplex PCR was run with 60 Vbeta primers and 13 Jbeta primers. Using immunoSEQ multiplex PCR, the repertoire was profiled, and TCRdb retains in-frame clones only, with some absent. The sample has fewer than 200,000 clones, about 80% seen once. In regard to this clone: Its specificity is unknown.

The CDR3 runs 16 residues. Trimming removed 1 base at V and 3 bases at J, with 13 bases between. CDR1 and CDR2 from the germline V gene are SGHTA and FQGNSA. The receptor was isolated from a woman between 45 and 65 years old in good health and CMV-seronegative. The V gene is TRBV7-2, the J gene TRBJ2-1; tentative D call: TRBD1 (5 bases). Sequencing was carried out using PBMCs. The CDR3, as DNA: TGTGCCAGCAGCTTAGGGGGCCTCGAGATCTACAATGAGCAGTTCTTC. Protein product: CASSLGGLEIYNEQFF.